The 14 T cell receptor beta chains below all came from one sample that was sequenced in a study of regulatory T cells in long-lasting Graves disease. Time point: persistent/refractory GD, antithyroid drugs over 5 years with positive TRAb. RNA isolated from PBMCs was used to make the TCR library. Arm-PCR of CDR3 regions with iRepertoire HTBI primers generated TCR beta libraries. Via MiXCR, TCRdb re-called the multiplex PCR reads, giving one row per CDR3 protein. The top ten clones hold around 15% of a sample with hundreds of thousands of distinct CDR3 sequences, approximately 22% of them seen once. The starting material was peripheral blood mononuclear cells (PBMCs), obtained when the disease was refractory, from a patient treated with antithyroid drugs. These receptors all come from a female donor with Graves disease.

J is TRBJ2-5 and V is TRBV28, with 12 bases identical to TRBD2. This CDR3 is built from 17 residues. Germline-derived CDR1 and CDR2 are MDHEN and SYDVKM. The V and J ends lost 1 base and 1 base, in that order; junction bases with no gene match: 4. Here the CDR3 reads CASSLSRTSGTQETQYF. CDR3 sequence (DNA): TGTGCCAGCAGTTTATCGCGGACTAGCGGGACCCAAGAGACCCAGTACTTC.

This clonotype was observed a few times. The chain carries TRBV30 and TRBJ2-1; D is undetermined. Germline CDR1 reads GTSNPN; CDR2 reads SVGIG (reference sequence). This CDR3 region has 15 residues. V lost 1 base to trimming and J lost 2 bases, with 12 bases between them. CDR3 sequence reads: CAWSGRKPTYNEQFF. The DNA of the CDR3 is TGTGCCTGGAGTGGACGGAAGCCCACCTACAATGAGCAGTTCTTC.

Worth noting for this clonotype: A much larger clonotype is one base distant, so this may be a read error. DNA of the CDR3: TGTGCCAGCAGTCCCCGGGACCGCTATGGCTACGCCTTC. Translating it yields CASSPRDRYGYAF. J is TRBJ1-2 and V is TRBV28; tentative D call: TRBD1 (5 bases). The V gene's germline CDR1 is MDHEN and CDR2 SYDVKM. The CDR3 spans 13 residues.

This clonotype was picked up many times. CDR3 amino acids: CASSEIATQETQYF. For the CDR3, the DNA is TGTGCCAGCAGTGAGATTGCTACCCAAGAGACCCAGTACTTC. The V call is TRBV2, the J call TRBJ2-5; no reliable D call. Germline loops: CDR1 SNHLY, CDR2 FYNNEI. This CDR3 is 14 amino acids long. The V and J ends lost 3 bases and 1 base respectively, with 9 bases between them. The whole variable domain, filled in from reference TRBV2 and TRBJ2-5, reads EPEVTQTPSHQVTQMGQEVILRCVPISNHLYFYWYRQILGQKVEFLVSFYNNEISEKSEIFDDQFSVERPDGSNFTLKIRSTKLEDSAMYFCASSEIATQETQYFGPGTRLLVL.

The chain employs TRBV9 and TRBJ2-5; D gene uncertain. Germline CDR1 and CDR2: SGDLS and YYNGEE. The length of the CDR3 is 15 residues. V lost 3 bases, J lost 2 bases, and 14 bases lay in between. CDR3 amino acids: CASSGINLGQETQYF. The CDR3 nucleotides are TGTGCCAGCAGCGGGATCAATCTGGGACAAGAGACCCAGTACTTC.

This clonotype has a count of ten or more. The chain employs TRBV5-8 and TRBJ1-4, with unresolved D. The CDR3 sequence is 12 residues long. Germline CDR1 SGHTS, CDR2 YDEGEE. V was cut by 3 bases and J by 9 bases, with 9 bases left in between. The CDR3 here is CASSSVGKKLFF. The DNA of the CDR3 is TGTGCCAGCAGCTCCGTGGGGAAAAAACTGTTTTTT.

This clonotype was picked up many times. CDR3 in amino acids: CASSFWRGTEAFF. DNA of the CDR3: TGTGCCAGCAGTTTCTGGAGGGGTACTGAAGCTTTCTTT. The chain recombines TRBV28 with TRBJ1-1, with TRBD1 as a possible D gene (5 bases). This CDR3 spans 13 amino acids. V lost 3 bases and J 5 bases, leaving 10 bases between the germline ends. The germline V gene has CDR1 MDHEN and CDR2 SYDVKM.

This clonotype was observed a handful of times. The chain has TRBV6-1 and TRBJ2-7; D is perhaps TRBD1 (5 bases). CDR1 and CDR2 (germline): MNHNS, SASEGT. CDR3 length equals 14 residues. The V end was cut by 10 bases, the J end by 5 bases, with 21 bases between. CDR3 DNA: TGTGCCAACGAGCAGAACAGGTCAACCAACGAGCAGTACTTC. Its translation is CANEQNRSTNEQYF.

About this clonotype itself: A much larger clone differs from this one at a single base, so this may be a read error. This chain uses TRBV27 with TRBJ2-1, with 8 bases fitting TRBD1. V lost 2 bases, J lost 12 bases, and 9 bases stayed unmatched. This CDR3 has 14 residues. CDR1 MNHEY and CDR2 SMNVEV come from the germline V gene (reference sequence). CDR3 bases: TGTGCCAGCAGTTTACTCCACAACAGGGGGACGCAGTTCTTC. This sequence encodes CASSLLHNRGTQFF.

This clonotype was counted at least ten times. The chain has TRBV6-1 and TRBJ1-1; D is undetermined. The V gene lost 5 bases and the J gene lost 1 base, with 8 bases spanning the gap. The germline V gene encodes CDR1 MNHNS and CDR2 SASEGT. The CDR3 sequence is 13 residues long. The CDR3, as DNA: TGTGCCAGCAGTAATCAGGAGAACACTGAAGCTTTCTTT. Protein sequence: CASSNQENTEAFF.

The chain is built from TRBV7-2 and TRBJ1-1, with D uncertain. Germline-derived CDR1 and CDR2 are SGHTA and FQGNSA. CDR3 length: 13 amino acids. V lost 5 bases, J lost 1 base, and 8 bases lay in between. This CDR3 is CASSPYRNTEAFF. CDR3 nucleotides: TGTGCCAGCAGCCCTTACCGGAACACTGAAGCTTTCTTT.

This clonotype was detected a few times. The chain recombines TRBV5-1 with TRBJ2-2, with D perhaps matching TRBD2 (7 bases). CDR1 is SGHRS, CDR2 YFSETQ, per germline. Trimming shortened V by 4 bases and J by 10 bases, and 14 bases separated the two germline ends. CDR3 size: 13 residues. CDR3 protein: CASSMSGGVELFF. The DNA of the CDR3 is TGCGCCAGCAGCATGTCGGGGGGCGTGGAGCTGTTTTTT.

The chain recombines TRBV20-1 with TRBJ2-7, with 9 bases that match TRBD1. CDR1 DFQATT and CDR2 SNEGSKA come from the germline V gene (reference sequence). V was pared by 0 bases and J by 5 bases, with 14 bases of the junction left unmatched. This CDR3 comprises 17 residues. The CDR3 spells CSAREGNPGQGPHEQYF. DNA of the CDR3: TGCAGTGCTAGAGAGGGAAACCCGGGACAGGGTCCCCACGAGCAGTACTTC.

This clonotype showed up many times. V is TRBV7-9 and J is TRBJ2-7, with TRBD1 matching over 10 bases. This CDR3 region has 15 residues. From germline, CDR1 is SEHNR and CDR2 FQNEAQ (reference sequence). V lost 5 bases to trimming and J lost 10 bases; unmatched junction nucleotides: 14. CDR3 sequence reads: CASSAPGQGESPQYF. The DNA of the CDR3 is TGTGCCAGCAGCGCACCCGGACAGGGGGAGTCCCCCCAGTACTTC.